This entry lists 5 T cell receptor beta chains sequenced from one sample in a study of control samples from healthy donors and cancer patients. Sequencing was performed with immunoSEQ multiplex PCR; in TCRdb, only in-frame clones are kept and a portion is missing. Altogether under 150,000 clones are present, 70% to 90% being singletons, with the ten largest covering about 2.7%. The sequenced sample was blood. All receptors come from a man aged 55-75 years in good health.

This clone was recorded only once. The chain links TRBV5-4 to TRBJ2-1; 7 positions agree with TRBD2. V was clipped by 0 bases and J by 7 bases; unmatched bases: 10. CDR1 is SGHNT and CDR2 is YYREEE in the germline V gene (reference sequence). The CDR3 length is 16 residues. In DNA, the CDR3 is TGTGCCAGCAGCTTGGAATCGCGGGGGAGGGTGAATGAGCAGTTCTTC. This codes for CASSLESRGRVNEQFF. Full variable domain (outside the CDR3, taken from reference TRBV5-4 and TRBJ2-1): ETGVTQSPTHLIKTRGQQVTLRCSSQSGHNTVSWYQQALGQGPQFIFQYYREEENGRGNFPPRFSGLQFPNYSSELNVNALELDDSALYLCASSLESRGRVNEQFFGPGTRLTVL.

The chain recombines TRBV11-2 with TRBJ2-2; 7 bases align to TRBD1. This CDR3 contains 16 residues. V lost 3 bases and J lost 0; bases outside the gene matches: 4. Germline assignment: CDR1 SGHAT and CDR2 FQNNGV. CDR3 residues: CASSFAGTANTGELFF. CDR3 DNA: TGTGCCAGCAGCTTTGCCGGGACAGCGAACACCGGGGAGCTGTTTTTT.

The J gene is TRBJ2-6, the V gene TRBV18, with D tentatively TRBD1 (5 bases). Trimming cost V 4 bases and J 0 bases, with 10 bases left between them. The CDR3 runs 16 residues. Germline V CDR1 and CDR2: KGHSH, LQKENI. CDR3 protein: CASSQQGPSGANVLTF. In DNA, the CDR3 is TGTGCCAGCTCACAGCAGGGTCCCTCTGGGGCCAACGTCCTGACTTTC.

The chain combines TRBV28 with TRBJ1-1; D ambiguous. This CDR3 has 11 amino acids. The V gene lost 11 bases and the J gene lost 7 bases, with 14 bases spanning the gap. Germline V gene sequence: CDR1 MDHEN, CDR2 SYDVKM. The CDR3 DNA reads TGTGCCGGTGGGGAAGGTTTTGAAGCTTTCTTT. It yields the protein CAGGEGFEAFF.

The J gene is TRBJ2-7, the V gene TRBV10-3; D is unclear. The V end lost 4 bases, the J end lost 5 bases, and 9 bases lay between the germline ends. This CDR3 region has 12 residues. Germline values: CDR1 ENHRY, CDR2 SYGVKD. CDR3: CAISGTVHEQYF. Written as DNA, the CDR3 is TGTGCCATCAGTGGAACTGTCCACGAGCAGTACTTC.